This TCR beta chain was identified during a study of vaccination effects on CD4 cells after COVID-19. Study at large: The second dose preceded post-vaccine samples by a median of 72 days.

Note on this clone: Its antigen remains unknown.

Sequencing used immunoSEQ multiplex PCR; TCRdb keeps in-frame clones, though not all of them. This table has just under 60,000 clones, around 78% appearing once. Trimming removed 6 bases from V and 8 bases from J, with 10 bases in between. Germline V CDR1 and CDR2: DFQATT, SNEGSKA (reference sequence). The CDR3 length is 10 residues. Before sequencing took place, the ViraFEST assay used viral peptide pools to expand antigen-specific CD4+ T cells. Culture lasted over 9 days before CD4+ T cell isolation. Each participant was given two doses of one vaccine (BNT162b2 or mRNA-1273). The sequence derives from a human donor who received a COVID-19 vaccine. Material: CD4+ T cells from PBMCs cultured with HCoV-OC43 spike peptides, obtained after COVID-19 vaccination. Stated subset: HCoV-OC43 spike overlapping peptide pool stimulation. This rearrangement joins TRBV20-1 to TRBJ1-2; D is perhaps TRBD1 (5 bases). The DNA of the CDR3 is TGCAGTGCAGGCAGGGACGGCTACACCTTC. It yields the protein CSAGRDGYTF.